The next 21 T cell receptor beta chains were all read from a single sample in a study of shared clonotypes between healthy human individuals. Sequencing used immunoSEQ multiplex PCR; TCRdb keeps in-frame clones, though not all of them. The sample carries roughly 1 million clones, about 80% recorded once. The sequenced sample consisted of memory CD4+ T cells from PBMCs. As to subset: CD45RA-negative fraction. These receptors were obtained from a man in his late teens or twenties in good health. Some clones in this sample may be carry-over from other donors' samples.

The V gene is TRBV28, the J gene TRBJ2-1; TRBD2 matches at 10 bases. Trimming took 3 bases from V and 6 from J; bases not matched to a gene: 5. Per the germline V gene, CDR1 is MDHEN and CDR2 is SYDVKM. The CDR3 loop spans 15 amino acids. The CDR3 DNA reads as TGTGCCAGCAGTTTTCATGGGACTAGCGTCAATGAGCAGTTCTTC. Residues: CASSFHGTSVNEQFF.

V is TRBV9 and J is TRBJ2-1; 7 nucleotides align to TRBD1. Trimming removed 4 bases from V and 1 base from J; junction bases left unmatched: 8. This CDR3 is built from 16 residues. Germline CDR1 is SGDLS and CDR2 is YYNGEE. The CDR3 region is CASSPSDRPSYNEQFF. CDR3 DNA sequence: TGTGCCAGCAGCCCATCGGACAGGCCTTCCTACAATGAGCAGTTCTTC.

The V and J genes are TRBV4-1 and TRBJ2-3, with D possibly being TRBD1 or TRBD2 (5 bases each). In germline, CDR1 is MGHRA, CDR2 YSYEKL. CDR3 length equals 16 residues. Trimming took off 2 bases at V and 2 bases at J, with 14 bases between the two ends. CDR3 residues: CASSQPTRDPTDTQYF. CDR3 DNA: TGCGCCAGCAGCCAACCGACCAGGGACCCCACAGATACGCAGTATTTT.

The chain combines TRBV28 with TRBJ1-5, with D possibly TRBD1 on 5 matching bases. Germline V CDR1 and CDR2: MDHEN, SYDVKM. V was shortened by 10 bases and J by 4 bases, with 8 bases between the two germline ends. This CDR3 spans 11 amino acids. The chain's CDR3 is CAIRENQPQHF. CDR3 nucleotides: TGTGCCATCAGGGAAAATCAGCCCCAGCATTTT.

This clone showed up just a few times. The J gene is TRBJ2-7, the V gene TRBV19, with 9 bases lining up with TRBD1. The trim removed 9 bases at V and 3 bases at J, leaving 12 bases unmatched. Germline assignment: CDR1 LNHDA and CDR2 SQIVND (reference sequence). The CDR3 runs to 15 residues. CDR3 residues: CASRFTGQGNYEQYF. CDR3 coding DNA: TGTGCCAGCAGATTTACGGGACAGGGTAACTACGAGCAGTACTTC. Complete variable domain (other parts from reference TRBV19 and TRBJ2-7): DGGITQSPKYLFRKEGQNVTLSCEQNLNHDAMYWYRQDPGQGLRLIYYSQIVNDFQKGDIAEGYSVSREKKESFPLTVTSAQKNPTAFYLCASRFTGQGNYEQYFGPGTRLTVT.

Written as DNA, the CDR3 is TGTGCCAGCAGCGAACCATCTAGCGGGAGGGCCTACGAGCAGTACTTC. This translates into CASSEPSSGRAYEQYF. V gene TRBV7-9 combines with J gene TRBJ2-7; 12 bases align to TRBD2. The length of the CDR3 is 16 residues. Trimming removed 5 bases from V and 2 bases from J; junction bases left unmatched: 7. The germline CDR1 and CDR2 sequences are SEHNR and FQNEAQ (reference sequence).

This clone was counted ten times or more. The rearrangement uses TRBV5-1 and TRBJ1-1; D remains ambiguous. From germline, CDR1 is SGHRS and CDR2 YFSETQ. V was pared by 5 bases and J by 9 bases, with 14 bases between. The CDR3 contains 12 residues. The CDR3: CASRSSGEKAFF. DNA of the CDR3: TGCGCCAGCAGATCCAGTGGGGAGAAAGCTTTCTTT.

This clone is a singleton in its sample. This sequence joins TRBV28 and TRBJ1-5; D gene uncertain. Trimming removed 5 bases at V and 8 bases at J, with 13 bases between. Germline V gene sequence: CDR1 MDHEN, CDR2 SYDVKM. The CDR3 is 13 amino acids. CDR3 sequence: CASSVPFGEPQHF. The CDR3, as DNA: TGTGCCAGCAGTGTTCCCTTTGGTGAGCCCCAGCATTTT.

This clone was found once. V gene TRBV5-4 combines with J gene TRBJ2-7, with 8 bases matching TRBD1. Trimming removed 1 base from V and 4 bases from J; junction bases left unmatched: 7. From germline, CDR1 is SGHNT and CDR2 YYREEE (reference sequence). The CDR3 is 15 residues long. The CDR3 reads CASSLRDRGRYEQYF. For the CDR3, the DNA is TGTGCCAGCAGCTTGAGAGACAGGGGTAGGTACGAGCAGTACTTC.

The J gene is TRBJ2-5, the V gene TRBV5-8, with D tentatively TRBD2 (6 bases). Germline CDR1 is SGHTS and CDR2 is YDEGEE. Between the trimmed V and J ends, which lost 4 bases and 4 bases, there was a span of 17 bases. The CDR3 contains 15 residues. The CDR3 loop reads CASSPGTGRPETQYF. The CDR3 DNA is TGTGCCAGCAGCCCTGGGACGGGGAGGCCAGAGACCCAGTACTTC.

Of note for this clone: The same CDR3 also results from other DNA sequences found in this sample. The rearrangement uses TRBV7-9 and TRBJ1-2; D call uncertain. With 1 base removed from V and 5 bases from J, the gap between germline ends came to 5 bases. Germline lookup yields CDR1 SEHNR and CDR2 FQNEAQ (reference sequence). CDR3 length: 12 amino acids. CDR3 nucleotides: TGTGCCAGCAGCTTAGGCCCATATGGCTACACCTTC. Encoded protein: CASSLGPYGYTF.

The gene calls are TRBV19 and TRBJ1-1, with TRBD1 as a possible D gene (6 bases). There are 13 residues in the CDR3. The germline V gene has CDR1 LNHDA and CDR2 SQIVND (reference sequence). CDR3 in amino acids: CGCSRGANTEAFF. The CDR3 DNA reads as TGTGGCTGTTCCAGGGGAGCGAACACTGAAGCTTTCTTT. The whole variable domain, filled in from reference TRBV19 and TRBJ1-1, reads DGGITQSPKYLFRKEGQNVTLSCEQNLNHDAMYWYRQDPGQGLRLIYYSQIVNDFQKGDIAEGYSVSREKKESFPLTVTSAQKNPTAFYLCGCSRGANTEAFFGQGTRLTVV.

The chain has TRBV29-1 and TRBJ2-3; a possible D gene is TRBD1 (6 bases). CDR3 size: 13 residues. Germline V gene data show CDR1 as SQVTM and CDR2 as ANQGSEA. V was pared by 3 bases and J by 4 bases, with 11 bases between. CDR3 nucleotide sequence: TGCAGCGTTGAGAGCAGGGGCCCAGATACGCAGTATTTT. It yields the protein CSVESRGPDTQYF.

The chain has TRBV7-9 and TRBJ2-5; D perhaps matches TRBD2 (7 bases). Trimming took 0 bases from V and 3 from J, leaving 20 bases between them. Germline V CDR1 and CDR2: SEHNR, FQNEAQ (reference sequence). The CDR3 runs to 18 residues. CDR3 in amino acids: CASSLAKALGGEEETQYF. Here the CDR3 DNA reads TGTGCCAGCAGCTTAGCAAAGGCCTTAGGGGGGGAGGAAGAGACCCAGTACTTC. The variable domain in full, with the rest retrieved from reference TRBV7-9 and TRBJ2-5, is DTGVSQNPRHKITKRGQNVTFRCDPISEHNRLYWYRQTLGQGPEFLTYFQNEAQLEKSRLLSDRFSAERPKGSFSTLEIQRTEQGDSAMYLCASSLAKALGGEEETQYFGPGTRLLVL.

The chain uses TRBV4-1 and TRBJ1-5; 7 nucleotides agree with TRBD1. V lost 2 bases, J lost 3 bases, and 4 bases stayed unmatched. The CDR3 loop spans 15 amino acids. The V gene's germline CDR1 is MGHRA and CDR2 YSYEKL. The CDR3 sequence: CASSQSGQDNQPQHF. In DNA, the CDR3 is TGCGCCAGCAGCCAATCCGGACAGGACAATCAGCCCCAGCATTTT.

This rearrangement joins TRBV7-2 to TRBJ1-2; 7 bases are shared with TRBD1. This CDR3 region has 13 residues. From germline, CDR1 is SGHTA and CDR2 FQGNSA. V shed 4 bases and J 4 bases; nucleotides not matched to a gene: 3. The chain's CDR3 is CASSWDRLYGYTF. DNA for the CDR3: TGTGCCAGCAGCTGGGACAGACTCTATGGCTACACCTTC.

The chain joins TRBV30 to TRBJ2-7; D unresolved. The ends were cut back, 5 bases at V and 8 bases at J, with 10 bases in the middle. The CDR3 contains 10 residues. The V gene's germline CDR1 is GTSNPN and CDR2 SVGIG (reference sequence). This CDR3 is CAWGLDKQYF. The CDR3 region has the DNA TGTGCCTGGGGCCTGGATAAGCAGTACTTC. Together with reference TRBV30 and TRBJ2-7, the CDR3 gives the full variable domain: SQTIHQWPATLVQPVGSPLSLECTVEGTSNPNLYWYRQAAGRGLQLLFYSVGIGQISSEVPQNLSASRPQDRQFILSSKKLLLSDSGFYLCAWGLDKQYFGPGTRLTVT.

The rearrangement joins TRBV7-2 to TRBJ2-3; D might be TRBD1 or TRBD2, each matching 5 bases. The CDR3 runs to 15 residues. V was shortened by 5 bases and J by 2 bases, with 14 bases between the two germline ends. The germline gives CDR1 SGHTA, CDR2 FQGNSA. For the CDR3, the DNA is TGTGCCAGCAGCCGAGGGGCAGGGTACACAGATACGCAGTATTTT. As protein: CASSRGAGYTDTQYF.

V gene TRBV15 combines with J gene TRBJ1-2; 7 bases line up with TRBD1. CDR3 length: 14 residues. V dropped 1 base and J dropped 7; count of bases not matched to a gene: 6. Germline V CDR1 and CDR2: LNHNV, YYDKDF (reference sequence). The CDR3 DNA reads TGTGCCACCAGCAGAGGAGACAGGGTTGGTGGCTACACCTTC. As protein: CATSRGDRVGGYTF.

The V call is TRBV2, the J call TRBJ2-7, with 7 bases that match TRBD2. The V segment lost 11 bases and the J segment 7 bases; nucleotides outside the gene matches: 14. Looked up from germline, CDR1 is SNHLY and CDR2 is FYNNEI. The CDR3 loop spans 13 amino acids. CDR3 coding DNA: TGTGCCGGGGGGACTACCCCGCCAGGAGAGCAGTACTTC. Its translation is CAGGTTPPGEQYF. The full variable domain, completed using reference TRBV2 and TRBJ2-7, is EPEVTQTPSHQVTQMGQEVILRCVPISNHLYFYWYRQILGQKVEFLVSFYNNEISEKSEIFDDQFSVERPDGSNFTLKIRSTKLEDSAMYFCAGGTTPPGEQYFGPGTRLTVT.

V and J are TRBV7-9 and TRBJ2-1, with D perhaps given as TRBD1 or TRBD2 (7 bases each). V was trimmed by 7 bases and J by 2 bases, leaving 15 bases between them. Germline V gives CDR1 SEHNR, CDR2 FQNEAQ (reference sequence). This CDR3 contains 15 residues. CDR3: CASTRGDSAYNEQFF. The CDR3 nucleotides read TGTGCCAGCACCCGGGGGGACAGCGCCTACAATGAGCAGTTCTTC.